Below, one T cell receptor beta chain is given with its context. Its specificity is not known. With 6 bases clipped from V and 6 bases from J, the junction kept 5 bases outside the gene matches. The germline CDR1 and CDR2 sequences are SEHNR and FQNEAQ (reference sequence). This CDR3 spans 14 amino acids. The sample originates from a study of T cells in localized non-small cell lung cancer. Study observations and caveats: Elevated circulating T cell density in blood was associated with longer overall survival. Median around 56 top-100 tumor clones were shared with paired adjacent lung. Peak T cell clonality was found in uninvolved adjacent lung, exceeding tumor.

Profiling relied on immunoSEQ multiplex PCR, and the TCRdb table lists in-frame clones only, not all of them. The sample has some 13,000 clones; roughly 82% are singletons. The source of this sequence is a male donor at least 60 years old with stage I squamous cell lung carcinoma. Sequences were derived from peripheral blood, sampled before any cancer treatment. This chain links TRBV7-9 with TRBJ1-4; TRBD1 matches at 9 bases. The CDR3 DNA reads TGTGCCAGCAGTCGTCGACAGGGGGATGAAAAACTGTTTTTT. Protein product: CASSRRQGDEKLFF.